The 5 T cell receptor beta chains listed next were all sequenced from one sample in a study of cytomegalovirus exposure and HLA in healthy donors. The PCR ran on 60 Vbeta and 13 Jbeta primers. Here immunoSEQ multiplex PCR was the method, and the copy in TCRdb shows in-frame clones only, minus some. The sample records 40,000 to 55,000 clones, roughly 60% being singletons. The source material was PBMCs. The receptors derive from a man aged 55 to 69 in good health and CMV-seropositive.

V and J are TRBV10-2 and TRBJ2-7; possibly TRBD1 for D (6 bases). Germline CDR1 is WSHSY and CDR2 is SAAADI. This CDR3 contains 13 residues. The ends were cut back, 8 bases at V and 0 bases at J, with 11 bases in the middle. The chain's CDR3 is CASGQPPSYEQYF. In DNA form, the CDR3 reads TGCGCCAGCGGACAGCCGCCCTCCTACGAGCAGTACTTC.

This clone has a handful of counts. The genes are TRBV5-6 and TRBJ2-4, with TRBD2 as a possible D gene (6 bases). Germline V gives CDR1 SGHDT, CDR2 YYEEEE. With 0 bases removed from V and 8 bases from J, the gap between germline ends came to 12 bases. This CDR3 has 14 residues. CDR3 DNA: TGTGCCAGCAGCTTGGCGGGGAGGCGGGACATTCAGTACTTC. Translating it yields CASSLAGRRDIQYF. Using reference TRBV5-6 and TRBJ2-4 for the parts outside the CDR3, the full variable domain is DAGVTQSPTHLIKTRGQQVTLRCSPKSGHDTVSWYQQALGQGPQFIFQYYEEEERQRGNFPDRFSGHQFPNYSSELNVNALLLGDSALYLCASSLAGRRDIQYFGAGTRLSVL.

The chain recombines TRBV2 with TRBJ1-1; 7 bases line up with TRBD1. The CDR3 has 14 amino acids. The germline CDR1 and CDR2 sequences are SNHLY and FYNNEI. Trimming at V came to 6 bases and at J to 7 bases, leaving 11 bases not matched to a gene. CDR3 region: CASSPGQISFEAFF. The CDR3 region has the DNA TGTGCCAGCAGCCCGGGACAGATAAGTTTTGAAGCTTTCTTT.

The chain joins TRBV7-9 to TRBJ2-3, with 16 bases that match TRBD2. The J segment lost 4 bases and the V segment lost 4 bases, leaving 11 bases of the junction unmatched. CDR3 length: 19 amino acids. CDR1 and CDR2 from the germline V gene are SEHNR and FQNEAQ (reference sequence). CDR3 loop: CASSYRTGLAGGEPDTQYF. CDR3 sequence (DNA): TGTGCCAGCAGCTACCGAACGGGACTAGCGGGAGGGGAGCCAGATACGCAGTATTTT.

The gene calls are TRBV4-2 and TRBJ2-7, with D maybe TRBD1 (6 bases). V was clipped by 0 bases and J by 5 bases, with 14 bases between them. Germline V gene data show CDR1 as LGHNA and CDR2 as YNFKEQ. The CDR3 has 15 residues. The CDR3: CASSQEPRGGHEQYF. In DNA, the CDR3 is TGTGCCAGCAGCCAAGAACCCAGGGGTGGTCACGAGCAGTACTTC.